This T cell receptor beta chain was observed in a study of cytomegalovirus exposure and HLA in healthy donors. The study, taken as a whole, reports: V- and J-gene trimming of TCR beta was linked (in a later analysis) to a missense DCLRE1C variant. Fewer N-insertions than the approximately 680-donor mean were reportedly shown by an Asian-associated ancestry cluster in a later analysis.

On this clone itself: Antigen: not known.

With V trimmed by 6 bases and J by 3 bases, 9 bases remained unmatched. The CDR3 runs 15 residues. Germline CDR1 MNHNS, CDR2 SASEGT. Both 60 Vbeta primers and 13 Jbeta primers went into the PCR. Clones were read by immunoSEQ multiplex PCR, and TCRdb kept only the in-frame ones, dropping some. The sample contains 180,000 or so clones, approximately 82% of which appear only once. This TCR was sampled from a woman in her 40s in good health and CMV-seropositive. The material sequenced was PBMCs. The chain recombines TRBV6-1 with TRBJ2-7; 9 positions match TRBD2. The CDR3 DNA is TGTGCCAGCAGCGGCCAACTAGCGGGCGGCTACGAGCAGTACTTC. Protein product: CASSGQLAGGYEQYF.